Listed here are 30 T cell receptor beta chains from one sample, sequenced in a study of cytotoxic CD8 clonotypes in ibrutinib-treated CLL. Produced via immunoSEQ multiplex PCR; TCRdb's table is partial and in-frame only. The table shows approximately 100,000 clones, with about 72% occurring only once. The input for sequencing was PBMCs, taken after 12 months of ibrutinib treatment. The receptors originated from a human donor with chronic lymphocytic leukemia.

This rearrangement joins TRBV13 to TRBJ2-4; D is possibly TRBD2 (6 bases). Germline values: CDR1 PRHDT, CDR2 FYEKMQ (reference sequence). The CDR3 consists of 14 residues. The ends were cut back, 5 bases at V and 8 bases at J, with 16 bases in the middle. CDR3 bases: TGTGCCAGCAGCATAAGACTAGTCGCGGACATTCAGTACTTC. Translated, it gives CASSIRLVADIQYF.

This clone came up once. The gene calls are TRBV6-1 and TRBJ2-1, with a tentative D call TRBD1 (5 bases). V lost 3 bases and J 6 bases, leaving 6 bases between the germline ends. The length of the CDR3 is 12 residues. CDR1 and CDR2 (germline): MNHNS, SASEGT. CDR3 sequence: CASSDQGNEQFF. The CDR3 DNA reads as TGTGCCAGCAGTGATCAGGGCAATGAGCAGTTCTTC.

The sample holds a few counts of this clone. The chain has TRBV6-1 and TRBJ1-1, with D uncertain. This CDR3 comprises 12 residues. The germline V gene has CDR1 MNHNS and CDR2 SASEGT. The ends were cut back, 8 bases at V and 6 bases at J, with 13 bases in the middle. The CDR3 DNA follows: TGTGCCAGCGGTTGGAGCAACGCTGAAGCTTTCTTT. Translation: CASGWSNAEAFF.

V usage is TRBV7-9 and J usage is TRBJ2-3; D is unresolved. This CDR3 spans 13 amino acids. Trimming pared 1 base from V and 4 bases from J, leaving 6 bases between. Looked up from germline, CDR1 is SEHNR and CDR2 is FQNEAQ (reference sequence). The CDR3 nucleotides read TGTGCCAGCAGCTTAGGGACCCCAGATACGCAGTATTTT. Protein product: CASSLGTPDTQYF.

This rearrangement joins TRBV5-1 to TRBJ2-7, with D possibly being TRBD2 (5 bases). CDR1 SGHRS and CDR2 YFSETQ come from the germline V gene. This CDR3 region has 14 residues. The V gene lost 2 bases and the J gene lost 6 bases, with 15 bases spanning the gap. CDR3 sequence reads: CASSFGENLLEQYF. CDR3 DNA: TGCGCCAGCAGCTTCGGGGAAAACCTCCTCGAGCAGTACTTC.

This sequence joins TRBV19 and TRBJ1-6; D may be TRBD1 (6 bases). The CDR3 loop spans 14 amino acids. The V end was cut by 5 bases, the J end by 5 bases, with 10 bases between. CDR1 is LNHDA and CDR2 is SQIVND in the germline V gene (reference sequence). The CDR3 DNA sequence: TGTGCCAGTAGTGGGGGCATTCATAATTCACCCCTCCACTTT. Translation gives CASSGGIHNSPLHF.

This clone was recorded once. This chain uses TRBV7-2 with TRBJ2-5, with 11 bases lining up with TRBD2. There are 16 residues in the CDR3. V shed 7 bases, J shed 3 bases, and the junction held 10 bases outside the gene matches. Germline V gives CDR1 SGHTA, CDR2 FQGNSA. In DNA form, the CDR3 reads TGTGCCAGCACGCTGATTAGCGGGGGGGTGGAAGAGACCCAGTACTTC. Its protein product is CASTLISGGVEETQYF.

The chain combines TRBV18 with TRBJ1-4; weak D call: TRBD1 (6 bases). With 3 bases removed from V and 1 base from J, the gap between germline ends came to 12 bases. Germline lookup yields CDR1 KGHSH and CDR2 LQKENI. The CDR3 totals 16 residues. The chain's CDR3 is CASSPAGGLTNEKLFF. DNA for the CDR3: TGTGCCAGCTCACCGGCGGGGGGCTTAACTAATGAAAAACTGTTTTTT.

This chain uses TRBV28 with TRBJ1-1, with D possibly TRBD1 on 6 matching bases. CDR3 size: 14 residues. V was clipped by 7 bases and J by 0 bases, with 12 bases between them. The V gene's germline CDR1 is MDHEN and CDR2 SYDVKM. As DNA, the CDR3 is TGTGCCAGCACGACAGGTCTGATGAACACTGAAGCTTTCTTT. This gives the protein CASTTGLMNTEAFF.

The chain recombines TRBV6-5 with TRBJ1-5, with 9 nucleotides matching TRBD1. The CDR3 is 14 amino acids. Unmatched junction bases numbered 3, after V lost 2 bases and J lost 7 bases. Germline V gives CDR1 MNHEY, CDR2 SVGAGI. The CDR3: CASSYATGGQPQHF. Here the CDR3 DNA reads TGTGCCAGCAGTTACGCGACAGGGGGACAGCCCCAGCATTTT.

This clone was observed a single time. CDR3 sequence reads: CASSEGPGSSTDTQYF. DNA of the CDR3: TGTGCCAGCAGTGAGGGTCCAGGGTCCTCCACAGATACGCAGTATTTT. J is TRBJ2-3 and V is TRBV6-4; D perhaps matches TRBD1 (5 bases). The V and J ends lost 3 bases and 2 bases respectively, with 15 bases between them. The CDR3 runs to 16 residues. The germline V gene encodes CDR1 MRHNA and CDR2 SNTAGT.

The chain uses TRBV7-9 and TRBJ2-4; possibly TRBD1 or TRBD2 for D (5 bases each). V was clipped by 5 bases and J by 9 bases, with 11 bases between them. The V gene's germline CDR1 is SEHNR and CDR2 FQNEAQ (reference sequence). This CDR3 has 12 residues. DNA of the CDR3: TGTGCCAGCAGCCGCGAAGGGACCATTCAGTACTTC. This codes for CASSREGTIQYF.

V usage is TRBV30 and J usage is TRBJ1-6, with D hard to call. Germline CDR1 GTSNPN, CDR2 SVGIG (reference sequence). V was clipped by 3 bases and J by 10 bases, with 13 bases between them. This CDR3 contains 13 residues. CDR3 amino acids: CAWRGGLPSPLHF. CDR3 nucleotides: TGTGCCTGGAGGGGCGGCTTACCATCACCCCTCCACTTT.

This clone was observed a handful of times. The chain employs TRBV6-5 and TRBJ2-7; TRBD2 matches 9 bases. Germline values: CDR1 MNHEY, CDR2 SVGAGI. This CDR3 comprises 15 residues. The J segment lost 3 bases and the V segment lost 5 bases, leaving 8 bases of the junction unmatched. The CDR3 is CASSHQAGGFYEQYF. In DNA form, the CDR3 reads TGTGCCAGCAGTCACCAGGCGGGGGGGTTCTACGAGCAGTACTTC.

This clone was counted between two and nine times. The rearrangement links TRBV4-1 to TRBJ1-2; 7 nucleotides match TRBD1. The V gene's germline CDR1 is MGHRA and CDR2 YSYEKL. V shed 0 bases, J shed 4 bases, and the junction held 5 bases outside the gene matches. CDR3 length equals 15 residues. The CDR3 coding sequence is TGCGCCAGCAGCCAAGAACCGGGACAGATCTATGGCTACACCTTC. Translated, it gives CASSQEPGQIYGYTF.

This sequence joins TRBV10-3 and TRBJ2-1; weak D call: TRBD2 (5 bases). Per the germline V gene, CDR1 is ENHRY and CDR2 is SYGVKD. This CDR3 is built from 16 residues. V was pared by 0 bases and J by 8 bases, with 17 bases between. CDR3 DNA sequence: TGTGCCATCAGTGAGTCGGTTTCAAGCGGAAACTATGAGCAGTTCTTC. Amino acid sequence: CAISESVSSGNYEQFF.

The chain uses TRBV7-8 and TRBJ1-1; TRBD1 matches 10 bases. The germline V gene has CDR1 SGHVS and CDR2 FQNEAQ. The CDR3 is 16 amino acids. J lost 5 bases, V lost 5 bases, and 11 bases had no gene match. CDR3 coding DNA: TGTGCCAGCAGCGGGCGGGTCGGACAGGGGGGAACTGAAGCTTTCTTT. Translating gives CASSGRVGQGGTEAFF.

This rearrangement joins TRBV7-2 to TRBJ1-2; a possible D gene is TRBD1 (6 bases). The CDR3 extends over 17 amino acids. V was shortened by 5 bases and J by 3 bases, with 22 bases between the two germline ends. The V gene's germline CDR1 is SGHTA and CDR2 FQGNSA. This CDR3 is CASSPEGGVRRYYGYTF. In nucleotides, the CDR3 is TGTGCCAGCAGCCCCGAAGGGGGGGTCAGGCGGTACTATGGCTACACCTTC. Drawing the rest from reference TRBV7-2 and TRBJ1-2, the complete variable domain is GAGVSQSPSNKVTEKGKDVELRCDPISGHTALYWYRQSLGQGLEFLIYFQGNSAPDKSGLPSDRFSAERTGGSVSTLTIQRTQQEDSAVYLCASSPEGGVRRYYGYTFGSGTRLTVV.

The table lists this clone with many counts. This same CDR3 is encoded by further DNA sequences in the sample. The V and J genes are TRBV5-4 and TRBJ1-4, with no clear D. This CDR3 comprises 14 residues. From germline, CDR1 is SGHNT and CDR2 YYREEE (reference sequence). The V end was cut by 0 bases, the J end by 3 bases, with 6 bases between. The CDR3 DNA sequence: TGTGCCAGCAGCTTGGGGGGTTCTAATGAAAAACTGTTTTTT. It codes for CASSLGGSNEKLFF. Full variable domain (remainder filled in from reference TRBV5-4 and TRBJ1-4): ETGVTQSPTHLIKTRGQQVTLRCSSQSGHNTVSWYQQALGQGPQFIFQYYREEENGRGNFPPRFSGLQFPNYSSELNVNALELDDSALYLCASSLGGSNEKLFFGSGTQLSVL.

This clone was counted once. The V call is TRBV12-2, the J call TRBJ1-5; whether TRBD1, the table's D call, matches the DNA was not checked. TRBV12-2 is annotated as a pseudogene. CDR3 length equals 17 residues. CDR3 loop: CASRSDDRGMVGQPQHF. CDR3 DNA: TGTGCAAGTCGCTCAGATGACAGGGGAATGGTAGGTCAGCCCCAGCATTTT.

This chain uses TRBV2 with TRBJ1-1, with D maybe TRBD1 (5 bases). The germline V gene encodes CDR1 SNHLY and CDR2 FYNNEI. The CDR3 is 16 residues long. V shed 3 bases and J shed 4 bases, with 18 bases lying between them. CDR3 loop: CASSDGALRGGTEAFF. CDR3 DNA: TGTGCCAGCAGTGACGGGGCCCTCCGAGGAGGCACTGAAGCTTTCTTT.

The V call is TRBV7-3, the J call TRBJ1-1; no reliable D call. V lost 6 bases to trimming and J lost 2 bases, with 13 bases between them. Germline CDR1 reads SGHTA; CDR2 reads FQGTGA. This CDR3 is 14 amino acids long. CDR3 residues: CASSLEGLNTEAFF. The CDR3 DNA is TGTGCCAGCAGTCTGGAAGGGTTAAACACTGAAGCTTTCTTT.

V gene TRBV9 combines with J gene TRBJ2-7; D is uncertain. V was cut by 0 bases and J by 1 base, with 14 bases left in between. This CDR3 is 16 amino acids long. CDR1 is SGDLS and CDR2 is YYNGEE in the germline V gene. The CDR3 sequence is CASSVESAGGSYEQYF. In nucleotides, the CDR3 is TGTGCCAGCAGCGTAGAAAGCGCAGGCGGTTCCTACGAGCAGTACTTC.

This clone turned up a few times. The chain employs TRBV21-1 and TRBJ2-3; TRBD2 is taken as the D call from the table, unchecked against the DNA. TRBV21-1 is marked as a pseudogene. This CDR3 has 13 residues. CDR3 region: CASSKRRTDTQYF. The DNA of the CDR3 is TGTGCCAGCAGCAAGAGGAGGACAGATACGCAGTATTTT.

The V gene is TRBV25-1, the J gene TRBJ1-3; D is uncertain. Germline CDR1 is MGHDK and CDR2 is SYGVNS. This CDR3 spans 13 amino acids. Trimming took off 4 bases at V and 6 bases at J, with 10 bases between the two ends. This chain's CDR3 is CASSGPFVNTIYF. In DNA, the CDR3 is TGTGCCAGCAGTGGACCATTCGTAAACACCATATATTTT.

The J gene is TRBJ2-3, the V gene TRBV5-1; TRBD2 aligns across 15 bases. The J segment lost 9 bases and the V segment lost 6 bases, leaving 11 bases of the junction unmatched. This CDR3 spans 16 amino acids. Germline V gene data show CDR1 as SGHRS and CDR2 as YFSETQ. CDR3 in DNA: TGCGCCAGCAACACGGGACTAGCGGGGGGTTCCTCGACGCAGTATTTT. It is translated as CASNTGLAGGSSTQYF.

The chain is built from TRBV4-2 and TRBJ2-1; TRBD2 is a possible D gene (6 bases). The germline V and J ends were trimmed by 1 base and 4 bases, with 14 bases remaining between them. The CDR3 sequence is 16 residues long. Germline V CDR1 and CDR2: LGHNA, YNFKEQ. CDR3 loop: CASSQVSGISYNEQFF. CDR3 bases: TGTGCCAGCAGCCAAGTTAGCGGAATATCATACAATGAGCAGTTCTTC.

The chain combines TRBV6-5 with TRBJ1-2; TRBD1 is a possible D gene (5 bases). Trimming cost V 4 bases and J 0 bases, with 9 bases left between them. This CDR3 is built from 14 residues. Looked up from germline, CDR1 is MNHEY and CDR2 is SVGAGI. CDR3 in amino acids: CASSSGIANYGYTF. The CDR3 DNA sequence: TGTGCCAGCAGTTCAGGGATAGCTAACTATGGCTACACCTTC.

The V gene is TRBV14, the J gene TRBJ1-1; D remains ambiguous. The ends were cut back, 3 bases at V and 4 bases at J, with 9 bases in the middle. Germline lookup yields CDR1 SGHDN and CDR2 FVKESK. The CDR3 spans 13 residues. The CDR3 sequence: CASSHLTVTEAFF. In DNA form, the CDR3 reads TGTGCCAGCAGCCATCTAACAGTCACTGAAGCTTTCTTT.

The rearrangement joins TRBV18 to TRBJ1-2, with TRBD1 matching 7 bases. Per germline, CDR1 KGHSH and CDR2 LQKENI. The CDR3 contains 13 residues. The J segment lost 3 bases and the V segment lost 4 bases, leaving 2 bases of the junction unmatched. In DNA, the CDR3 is TGTGCCAGCTCACGAGGACAGGACTATGGCTACACCTTC. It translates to CASSRGQDYGYTF.